The text below deals with one TCR beta chain. The antigen is unknown. This specimen belongs to a study of long-term antiretroviral therapy in people with HIV. Sequencing used immunoSEQ v3.0 at survey level. TCRdb keeps only in-frame clones here, not all; method: immunoSEQ multiplex PCR. This sample has around 43,000 clones, with less than 95% found just once. Study results and limitations: Pre-ART clonal expansion yielded clones that dominated the repertoire at all time points. HIV repertoires showed narrower CDR3 length ranges than controls. Once patients were on ART, diversity went higher but still fell short of transplant donor controls.

Deletions cut 5 bases from V and 8 bases from J, with 15 bases between. Per germline, CDR1 MDHEN and CDR2 SYDVKM. This CDR3 contains 13 residues. The sequence was collected from a man aged 25-40 years with HIV. This sample comprised unsorted PBMCs, obtained 9.2 years after starting antiretroviral therapy. The V and J genes are TRBV28 and TRBJ1-1, with D possibly matching TRBD1 (6 bases). CDR3 region: CASSPRTEGEAFF. Written as DNA, the CDR3 is TGTGCCAGCAGTCCACGGACAGAAGGGGAAGCTTTCTTT.